This TCR beta chain was retrieved from a study of human T cells and chemical hapten exposure. Overall study: 2% DPC applied to a roughly 2 cm by roughly 2 cm arm area sensitized donors. Small differences in pooled library volume mainly drove the variation in TCR yields per sample. All through the roughly 24-week study, the scalp of each patient received diphenylcyclopropenone doses weekly.

As for time point: pre-sensitization, week 0. Treatment: therapeutic diphenylcyclopropenone sensitization with weekly scalp DPC. This clonotype came up a few times. This CDR3 region has 16 residues. V trimming: 0 bases; J trimming: 0 bases; junction bases outside the gene matches: 6. CDR1 and CDR2 from the germline V gene are DFQATT and SNEGSKA (reference sequence). TCRdb re-analysed the RACE reads in MiXCR, keeping a single row per CDR3 protein. The sample records 99,000 or so distinct CDR3 sequences, approximately 11% being singletons. The specimen was whole blood, collected in connection with sensitization to the hapten diphenylcyclopropenone (DPC). J is TRBJ2-5 and V is TRBV20-1; 8 bases line up with TRBD2. This clonotype was sampled from a woman aged 55-70 years with alopecia areata. Some clones in this sample may be carry-over from other donors' samples. CDR3 in amino acids: CSARDRLAGYQETQYF. The CDR3 DNA reads as TGCAGTGCTAGAGATCGCCTAGCGGGCTACCAAGAGACCCAGTACTTC.